Listed here are 14 T cell receptor beta chains from one sample, sequenced in a study of T cells in pancreatic ductal adenocarcinoma. The repertoire was sequenced with immunoSEQ multiplex PCR; TCRdb's copy has only in-frame clones and lacks some. This table holds approximately 5,000 clones, more than 70% found once. No neoadjuvant therapy was given to the selected pancreatic ductal adenocarcinoma patients before their surgery. The sample comprised pancreatic tumor tissue. These receptors all stem from a human donor with pancreatic ductal adenocarcinoma.

The chain couples TRBV6-5 to TRBJ2-1; 9 bases are shared with TRBD1. There are 14 residues in the CDR3. CDR1 and CDR2 from the germline V gene are MNHEY and SVGAGI. With V trimmed by 7 bases and J by 6 bases, 7 bases remained unmatched. Here the CDR3 reads CASNQGQGFNEQFF. The CDR3 region has the DNA TGTGCCAGCAACCAGGGACAGGGATTCAATGAGCAGTTCTTC.

The J gene is TRBJ2-2, the V gene TRBV11-2, with 8 bases fitting TRBD1. After removal of 5 bases from V and 8 bases from J, the junction contained 10 bases not matched to a gene. CDR1 and CDR2 from the germline V gene are SGHAT and FQNNGV. This CDR3 has 15 residues. The DNA for the CDR3 is TGTGCCAGCAGCCCCCAAACAGGGGGTCGAGGGGAGCTGTTTTTT. Residues: CASSPQTGGRGELFF.

The chain uses TRBV10-2 and TRBJ1-6; 7 nucleotides align to TRBD1. The V segment lost 6 bases and the J segment 10 bases; nucleotides outside the gene matches: 6. The CDR3 runs to 13 residues. Germline CDR1 WSHSY, CDR2 SAAADI. CDR3 bases: TGCGCCAGCAGCAGTGGAGGGGGCTCACCCCTCCACTTT. This gives the protein CASSSGGGSPLHF.

The sample holds one count of this clone. The chain links TRBV28 to TRBJ1-2; 11 nucleotides line up with TRBD1. V was clipped by 6 bases and J by 5 bases; unmatched bases: 11. CDR3 size: 16 residues. CDR1 MDHEN and CDR2 SYDVKM come from the germline V gene. This CDR3 is CASRRPGQGADYGYTF. CDR3 sequence (DNA): TGTGCCAGCAGACGGCCCGGACAGGGGGCGGATTATGGCTACACCTTC.

The genes are TRBV27 and TRBJ1-5; D gene unclear. CDR1 MNHEY and CDR2 SMNVEV come from the germline V gene (reference sequence). With 4 bases removed from V and 3 bases from J, the gap between germline ends came to 4 bases. CDR3 length equals 12 residues. The CDR3 protein is CASSSLNQPQHF. The CDR3 coding sequence is TGTGCCAGCAGTTCTCTCAATCAGCCCCAGCATTTT.

This chain links TRBV25-1 with TRBJ2-1, with TRBD2 identical over 7 bases. The trim removed 8 bases at V and 3 bases at J, leaving 10 bases unmatched. Germline V CDR1 and CDR2: MGHDK, SYGVNS. CDR3 length: 15 amino acids. In DNA, the CDR3 is TGTGCCAGCTCAAAGGGACTAACCCTCTACAATGAGCAGTTCTTC. It translates to CASSKGLTLYNEQFF.

The CDR3 nucleotides are TGCGCCAGCAGTACAGGGGGCCAAGGAAACACCATATATTTT. Its translation: CASSTGGQGNTIYF. V usage is TRBV5-1 and J usage is TRBJ1-3; TRBD1 aligns across 9 bases. The junction had 4 bases not matched to a gene; V was cut back by 5 bases and J by 4 bases. CDR3 length equals 14 residues. Per the germline V gene, CDR1 is SGHRS and CDR2 is YFSETQ.

CDR3 nucleotides: TGTGCCAGTAGTATAGGCAAGGGACAGCCAACTCTAGCCAAAAACATTCAGTACTTC. Protein: CASSIGKGQPTLAKNIQYF. V and J are TRBV19 and TRBJ2-4; 7 bases agree with TRBD1. V dropped 1 base and J dropped 0; count of bases not matched to a gene: 12. Germline CDR1 and CDR2: LNHDA and SQIVND (reference sequence). This CDR3 contains 19 residues.

Only one count was recorded for this clone. This chain uses TRBV7-2 with TRBJ1-2, with TRBD1 identical over 8 bases. CDR1 is SGHTA, CDR2 FQGNSA, per germline. Trimming removed 7 bases from V and 7 bases from J; junction bases left unmatched: 2. CDR3 length: 11 residues. The CDR3 coding sequence is TGTGCCAGCACACAGGGGGTTGGCTACACCTTC. Its protein product is CASTQGVGYTF.

The chain couples TRBV5-1 to TRBJ2-1; TRBD1 is a possible D gene (6 bases). The CDR3 has 14 residues. Deletions cut 4 bases from V and 15 bases from J, with 23 bases between. Germline loops: CDR1 SGHRS, CDR2 YFSETQ. The CDR3 region is CASSTFSGDGLAFF. In DNA form, the CDR3 reads TGCGCCAGCAGCACCTTCTCAGGGGACGGATTGGCGTTCTTC.

The chain joins TRBV6-5 to TRBJ1-1, with a tentative D call TRBD1 (5 bases). This CDR3 is built from 14 residues. Trimming took 5 bases from V and 0 from J, leaving 10 bases between them. Germline CDR1 is MNHEY and CDR2 is SVGAGI. As DNA, the CDR3 is TGTGCCAGCAGTGCGGGACCTGTGAACACTGAAGCTTTCTTT. Translated: CASSAGPVNTEAFF.

This chain uses TRBV9 with TRBJ2-3, with 9 bases that match TRBD2. Germline V gives CDR1 SGDLS, CDR2 YYNGEE. This CDR3 region has 19 residues. V lost 3 bases and J lost 0; bases outside the gene matches: 14. The CDR3 nucleotides are TGTGCCAGCAGCGGGGGGCTGACTAGCGGACCTACTAGCACAGATACGCAGTATTTT. Translated, it gives CASSGGLTSGPTSTDTQYF. The entire variable domain, with the rest obtained from reference TRBV9 and TRBJ2-3, is as follows: DSGVTQTPKHLITATGQRVTLRCSPRSGDLSVYWYQQSLDQGLQFLIQYYNGEERAKGNILERFSAQQFPDLHSELNLSSLELGDSALYFCASSGGLTSGPTSTDTQYFGPGTRLTVL.

The rearrangement joins TRBV27 to TRBJ1-1; D might be TRBD1 (5 bases). Germline V gene sequence: CDR1 MNHEY, CDR2 SMNVEV (reference sequence). The CDR3 sequence is 13 residues long. The V end was cut by 2 bases, the J end by 1 base, with 5 bases between. The chain's CDR3 is CASSLQGNTEAFF. The CDR3 DNA reads TGTGCCAGCAGTTTACAGGGGAACACTGAAGCTTTCTTT.

A remark on this clone: The sample contains more than one DNA sequence encoding this CDR3. This chain links TRBV14 with TRBJ2-5; TRBD1 is a possible D gene (5 bases). The V and J ends lost 4 bases and 2 bases respectively, with 8 bases between them. This CDR3 has 13 residues. CDR1 and CDR2 (germline): SGHDN, FVKESK. CDR3 sequence reads: CASSLTEQETQYF. Here the CDR3 DNA reads TGTGCCAGCAGCCTGACAGAACAAGAGACCCAGTACTTC.